The TCR beta chain described here comes from a study of spatial heterogeneity in lung cancer. This clonotype occurred many times. What it binds is unknown. The V end was cut by 4 bases, the J end by 5 bases, with 9 bases between. The CDR3 loop spans 13 amino acids. Germline lookup yields CDR1 LNHNV and CDR2 YYDKDF (reference sequence). Findings and limits, study-wide: One measure, the expanded intratumoral alpha and beta TCR count, tracked tumor mutation counts.

The time point: sample taken at primary tumor resection. There were around 72 donors, all of them untreated patients with early-stage non-small cell lung cancer. Each CDR3 protein is one row after TCRdb ran MiXCR on the 5' RACE reads. This sample has 15,000 to 20,000 distinct CDR3 sequences, with approximately 5.8% found just once. The sequences come from lung tumor tissue, collected at surgery. This rearrangement joins TRBV15 to TRBJ1-5; maybe TRBD1 (5 bases). This TCR derives from a male donor with early-stage non-small cell lung cancer. The CDR3 spells CATSTQTDQPQHF. In DNA form, the CDR3 reads TGTGCCACCAGCACACAGACAGATCAGCCCCAGCATTTT.